What follows are 13 T cell receptor beta chains derived from one specimen sequenced in a study of control samples from healthy donors and cancer patients. The method was immunoSEQ multiplex PCR; TCRdb's version includes in-frame clones alone and lacks a portion of them. The sample has some 100,000 clones, about 80% seen once. The source material was blood. Receptors originate from a woman aged 25 to 39 in good health.

This chain joins TRBV5-4 and TRBJ2-5; TRBD1 aligns across 8 bases. CDR1 is SGHNT, CDR2 YYREEE, per germline (reference sequence). V was clipped by 4 bases and J by 3 bases; unmatched bases: 5. This CDR3 is built from 14 residues. DNA for the CDR3: TGTGCCAGCAGCAATCGGGACAGGAAAGAGACCCAGTACTTC. This gives the protein CASSNRDRKETQYF.

J is TRBJ1-2 and V is TRBV10-3, with D possibly being TRBD1 (6 bases). Germline CDR1 reads ENHRY; CDR2 reads SYGVKD. V was cut by 0 bases and J by 8 bases, with 16 bases left in between. The CDR3 is made up of 15 amino acids. The CDR3 reads CAISESVGRGYGYTF. CDR3 DNA: TGTGCCATCAGTGAGTCGGTGGGCAGGGGTTACGGCTACACCTTC.

This clone was seen a handful of times. The chain joins TRBV7-8 to TRBJ2-3, with 15 bases aligning to TRBD2. The CDR3 extends over 17 amino acids. From germline, CDR1 is SGHVS and CDR2 FQNEAQ. The V and J ends lost 5 bases and 4 bases, in that order; junction bases with no gene match: 7. The CDR3 spells CASSIGLAGGRADTQYF. CDR3 in DNA: TGTGCCAGCAGCATTGGACTAGCGGGGGGGAGAGCAGATACGCAGTATTTT.

J is TRBJ1-2 and V is TRBV6-5; D possibly corresponds to TRBD1 (5 bases). V was cut by 6 bases and J by 4 bases, with 18 bases left in between. CDR1 and CDR2 (germline): MNHEY, SVGAGI. The CDR3 length is 15 residues. CDR3 DNA sequence: TGTGCCAGCAGGATAGGAATGACAGTTTCCTATGGCTACACCTTC. Translation: CASRIGMTVSYGYTF.

The rearrangement joins TRBV6-5 to TRBJ1-2, with 8 bases identical to TRBD1. Germline loops: CDR1 MNHEY, CDR2 SVGAGI. This CDR3 comprises 14 residues. V dropped 8 bases and J dropped 0; count of bases not matched to a gene: 5. CDR3 loop: CASGGTGANYGYTF. The CDR3 nucleotides read TGTGCCAGCGGCGGGACAGGAGCTAACTATGGCTACACCTTC.

This chain links TRBV3-1 (or the pseudogene TRBV3-2) with TRBJ2-2; D possibly corresponds to TRBD1 (5 bases). Germline CDR1 and CDR2: LGHDT and YNNKEL (reference sequence). Trimming removed 4 bases from V and 3 bases from J, with 15 bases in between. The CDR3 is 16 amino acids. CDR3 amino acids: CASSRFRQGYTGELFF. DNA of the CDR3: TGTGCCAGCAGCCGCTTTCGTCAGGGCTACACCGGGGAGCTGTTTTTT.

This clone was observed a single time. The chain combines TRBV9 with TRBJ2-1, with 8 bases fitting TRBD2. The J segment lost 9 bases and the V segment lost 6 bases, leaving 8 bases of the junction unmatched. This CDR3 contains 13 residues. Looked up from germline, CDR1 is SGDLS and CDR2 is YYNGEE. CDR3 sequence (DNA): TGTGCCAGCACCGGCGCGGGGGGTGCTGAGCAGTTCTTC. Its protein is CASTGAGGAEQFF.

This clone was picked up one time. CDR3 bases: TGTGCCTGGAGCGGAAGACGCAGCTCTGGAAACACCATATATTTT. Its protein product is CAWSGRRSSGNTIYF. The chain carries TRBV30 and TRBJ1-3; D gene ambiguous. Germline CDR1 is GTSNPN and CDR2 is SVGIG (reference sequence). The CDR3 runs 15 residues. The V and J ends lost 3 bases and 0 bases respectively, with 12 bases between them. Supplemented by reference TRBV30 and TRBJ1-3, the full variable domain reads SQTIHQWPATLVQPVGSPLSLECTVEGTSNPNLYWYRQAAGRGLQLLFYSVGIGQISSEVPQNLSASRPQDRQFILSSKKLLLSDSGFYLCAWSGRRSSGNTIYFGEGSWLTVV.

This clone showed up just a few times. The chain combines TRBV24-1 with TRBJ2-3; D possibly corresponds to TRBD1 (7 bases). The CDR3 totals 16 residues. In germline, CDR1 is KGHDR, CDR2 SFDVKD. V dropped 8 bases and J dropped 3 bases, with 20 bases sitting between them. CDR3 sequence (DNA): TGTGCCACCATGGACAGGCCAGTGGGGGGTACAGATACGCAGTATTTT. Its protein product is CATMDRPVGGTDTQYF.

The chain joins TRBV30 to TRBJ1-5, with D tentatively TRBD1 (5 bases). Germline V gives CDR1 GTSNPN, CDR2 SVGIG (reference sequence). The CDR3 sequence is 15 residues long. V lost 0 bases to trimming and J lost 0 bases, with 9 bases between them. CDR3 protein: CAWSVTGISNQPQHF. CDR3 DNA: TGTGCCTGGAGTGTAACAGGAATTAGCAATCAGCCCCAGCATTTT.

The CDR3 nucleotides read TGTGCCAGCAGCAAAGATGACACAGGGCTCTCCTACGAGCAGTACTTC. It yields the protein CASSKDDTGLSYEQYF. This rearrangement joins TRBV21-1 to TRBJ2-7; the D call TRBD1 from the table was never checked on the DNA. TRBV21-1 is deemed a pseudogene. The CDR3 runs 16 residues.

The chain combines TRBV6-2 or TRBV6-3 with TRBJ1-2, with TRBD1 matching 9 bases. CDR1 is MNHEY, CDR2 SVGEGT, per germline. This CDR3 spans 16 amino acids. V lost 2 bases to trimming and J lost 0 bases; unmatched junction nucleotides: 4. The chain's CDR3 is CASSYRTGGTNYGYTF. In DNA form, the CDR3 reads TGTGCCAGCAGTTACAGAACAGGGGGCACTAACTATGGCTACACCTTC.

This clone was seen a handful of times. The rearrangement links TRBV2 to TRBJ1-1; 8 bases map to TRBD1. This CDR3 comprises 17 residues. V lost 1 base, J lost 1 base, and 8 bases stayed unmatched. Germline V gene data show CDR1 as SNHLY and CDR2 as FYNNEI. The CDR3 is CASSEGYPGQGNTEAFF. The DNA for the CDR3 is TGTGCCAGCAGTGAAGGCTACCCCGGACAGGGGAACACTGAAGCTTTCTTT. Supplemented by reference TRBV2 and TRBJ1-1, the full variable domain reads EPEVTQTPSHQVTQMGQEVILRCVPISNHLYFYWYRQILGQKVEFLVSFYNNEISEKSEIFDDQFSVERPDGSNFTLKIRSTKLEDSAMYFCASSEGYPGQGNTEAFFGQGTRLTVV.